The clone carrying this T cell receptor beta chain appeared many times. The CDR3 runs to 15 residues. Germline-derived CDR1 and CDR2 are SGDLS and YYNGEE. The J segment lost 0 bases and the V segment lost 5 bases, leaving 3 bases of the junction unmatched. This sample was taken from a study of regulatory T cells in long-lasting Graves disease. Investigators prepared the TCR beta libraries by applying iRepertoire HTBI primers and Arm-PCR of CDR3 regions. TCRdb reanalysed the multiplex PCR reads using MiXCR and keeps one entry per CDR3 protein. The table records fewer than 450,000 distinct CDR3 sequences, approximately 15% of them present only once. The time point here: newly diagnosed GD, antithyroid drugs for less than 3 months. TCR sequences were obtained from RNA taken from PBMCs. An endocrinology unit in Xi'an, China, supplied the patients. This sample also appeared in a second study, on T cells in Graves' hyperthyroidism and ophthalmopathy. That study reports: A model using 13 V-J features told ophthalmopathy apart from stable hyperthyroidism.

This rearrangement joins TRBV9 to TRBJ2-1, with 9 nucleotides matching TRBD1. The specimen was peripheral blood mononuclear cells (PBMCs), collected at new diagnosis, from a patient treated with antithyroid drugs. This receptor was taken from a woman in her thirties or forties with Graves disease. The CDR3 coding sequence is TGTGCCAGCAGTGCGGACAGGGGCTCCTACAATGAGCAGTTCTTC. It is translated as CASSADRGSYNEQFF.